Shown below are 17 T cell receptor beta chains from a single sample sequenced in a study of Graves' ophthalmopathy and Graves' hyperthyroidism. The sequenced template was RNA, covering the TCR beta CDR3 region. First-round RT-PCR relied on HTBI primers, and a second-round multiplex PCR came next. TCRdb passed the multiplex PCR reads through MiXCR, listing each CDR3 protein once. The table records 360,000 or so distinct CDR3 sequences, about a sixth of them present only once. The sample was peripheral blood. The source of these receptors is a woman between 18 and 29 years old with Graves' ophthalmopathy.

Ten or more counts support this clonotype. The chain couples TRBV3-1 to TRBJ1-1, with 7 bases matching TRBD1. The CDR3 covers 15 residues. Per the germline V gene, CDR1 is LGHDT and CDR2 is YNNKEL (reference sequence). V dropped 4 bases and J dropped 0; count of bases not matched to a gene: 5. CDR3 amino acids: CASSPHRGLNTEAFF. The CDR3 nucleotides read TGTGCCAGCAGCCCACACAGGGGCTTGAACACTGAAGCTTTCTTT.

This clonotype appeared many times. The chain uses TRBV6-2 or TRBV6-3 and TRBJ1-6; possible D gene TRBD1, 5 bases. The CDR3 runs to 16 residues. CDR1 MNHEY and CDR2 SVGEGT come from the germline V gene. Trimming shortened V by 0 bases and J by 10 bases, and 16 bases separated the two germline ends. DNA for the CDR3: TGTGCCAGCAGTTACTCGAACGGGGACTCTGCCTCACCCCTCCACTTT. This translates into CASSYSNGDSASPLHF.

This clonotype was picked up many times. The chain employs TRBV29-1 and TRBJ1-2, with TRBD1 matching over 8 bases. CDR3 length equals 14 residues. Germline assignment: CDR1 SQVTM and CDR2 ANQGSEA. V was pared by 0 bases and J by 7 bases, with 7 bases of the junction left unmatched. The DNA of the CDR3 is TGCAGCGTTGAAGATCAGGGGGCCCTAAGTGGCTACACCTTC. Translating gives CSVEDQGALSGYTF. Based on the CDR3 plus reference TRBV29-1 and TRBJ1-2, the full variable domain is SAVISQKPSRDICQRGTSLTIQCQVDSQVTMMFWYRQQPGQSLTLIATANQGSEATYESGFVIDKFPISRPNLTFSTLTVSNMSPEDSSIYLCSVEDQGALSGYTFGSGTRLTVV.

This clonotype was found many times. V and J are TRBV20-1 and TRBJ2-5, with D possibly being TRBD2 (6 bases). CDR1 is DFQATT, CDR2 SNEGSKA, per germline (reference sequence). The V end lost 2 bases, the J end lost 5 bases, and 12 bases lay between the germline ends. The CDR3 is made up of 13 amino acids. Written as DNA, the CDR3 is TGCAGTGCTAGACCTTGGGGGGTGGAGACCCAGTACTTC. Protein: CSARPWGVETQYF.

The chain employs TRBV20-1 and TRBJ2-7; weak D call: TRBD1 (6 bases). The CDR3 is 14 residues long. Trimming removed 0 bases from V and 3 bases from J, with 12 bases in between. Germline V gene data show CDR1 as DFQATT and CDR2 as SNEGSKA (reference sequence). The CDR3 nucleotides read TGCAGTGCTAGAGATAGGACAGCACGCTACGAGCAGTACTTC. This translates into CSARDRTARYEQYF.

This clonotype was counted many times. The chain couples TRBV6-5 to TRBJ2-5; tentative D call: TRBD2 (5 bases). Germline assignment: CDR1 MNHEY and CDR2 SVGAGI. V shed 2 bases and J shed 1 base, with 8 bases lying between them. This CDR3 region has 14 residues. The CDR3 bases are TGTGCCAGCAGTTACGCGGCGGGCCAAGAGACCCAGTACTTC. Translation gives CASSYAAGQETQYF.

In this sample, this clonotype turned up many times. The V and J genes are TRBV2 and TRBJ1-1, with 10 nucleotides matching TRBD1. The CDR3 has 13 residues. After removal of 8 bases from V and 5 bases from J, the junction contained 5 bases not matched to a gene. Per the germline V gene, CDR1 is SNHLY and CDR2 is FYNNEI. The CDR3 bases are TGTGCCAGCGAGGACAGGGGGATGACTGAAGCTTTCTTT. Protein product: CASEDRGMTEAFF.

This chain uses TRBV28 with TRBJ2-7; tentatively, D is TRBD1 (6 bases). Germline values: CDR1 MDHEN, CDR2 SYDVKM. The length of the CDR3 is 13 residues. V lost 7 bases to trimming and J lost 0 bases, with 10 bases between them. In DNA form, the CDR3 reads TGTGCCAGCAAAGGACAGAGCTCCTACGAGCAGTACTTC. Translating it yields CASKGQSSYEQYF.

The sample holds many counts of this clonotype. CDR3 sequence: CSARDLRGARETQYF. The DNA for the CDR3 is TGCAGTGCTAGAGATCTTAGGGGGGCGCGGGAGACCCAGTACTTC. The gene calls are TRBV20-1 and TRBJ2-5, with D possibly called TRBD1 or TRBD2 (6 bases each). V was trimmed by 0 bases and J by 5 bases, leaving 16 bases between them. CDR1 is DFQATT and CDR2 is SNEGSKA in the germline V gene (reference sequence). This CDR3 region has 15 residues.

This clonotype has ten or more counts. The chain has TRBV12-3 or TRBV12-4 and TRBJ1-1; perhaps TRBD1 as D (5 bases). V was clipped by 7 bases and J by 5 bases, with 23 bases between them. The CDR3 is made up of 16 amino acids. Written as DNA, the CDR3 is TGTGCCAGCACCCCTTTTGGGGGGTTAACGAAAACTGAAGCTTTCTTT. It codes for CASTPFGGLTKTEAFF.

This clonotype was detected ten times or more. The J gene is TRBJ2-2, the V gene TRBV19, with no clear D. Trimming shortened V by 5 bases and J by 4 bases, and 8 bases separated the two germline ends. This CDR3 comprises 13 residues. CDR1 LNHDA and CDR2 SQIVND come from the germline V gene (reference sequence). The CDR3 DNA follows: TGTGCCAGTAGTCCCGCCCCCACCGGGGAGCTGTTTTTT. Translated: CASSPAPTGELFF.

This clonotype appeared many times. The V gene is TRBV6-5, the J gene TRBJ2-2; D uncertain. Per the germline V gene, CDR1 is MNHEY and CDR2 is SVGAGI. The CDR3 covers 14 residues. Trimming took off 6 bases at V and 4 bases at J, with 12 bases between the two ends. Written as DNA, the CDR3 is TGTGCCAGCAGGACCCCGGGCGGCACCGGGGAGCTGTTTTTT. Translation: CASRTPGGTGELFF.

The chain is built from TRBV6-5 and TRBJ1-2, with TRBD1 matching 7 bases. This CDR3 has 13 residues. Trimming cost V 2 bases and J 5 bases; bases outside gene matches: 2. Germline CDR1 is MNHEY and CDR2 is SVGAGI. CDR3 loop: CASSYTGEYGYTF. CDR3 bases: TGTGCCAGCAGTTACACAGGGGAATATGGCTACACCTTC.

There are many counts of this clonotype. The CDR3 region is CASTTPEGILGNTEAFF. The CDR3 DNA reads TGTGCCAGCACCACCCCGGAAGGGATCCTCGGGAACACTGAAGCTTTCTTT. V and J are TRBV6-4 and TRBJ1-1, with D unresolved. The CDR3 loop spans 17 amino acids. The V end was cut by 7 bases, the J end by 1 base, with 22 bases between. Germline V gives CDR1 MRHNA, CDR2 SNTAGT.

The chain carries TRBV5-1 and TRBJ2-6; D gene ambiguous. The CDR3 runs 17 residues. Germline assignment: CDR1 SGHRS and CDR2 YFSETQ. Trimming removed 0 bases at V and 0 bases at J, with 10 bases between. The CDR3 sequence is CASSLAAVSSGANVLTF. In DNA, the CDR3 is TGCGCCAGCAGCTTGGCGGCAGTCAGCTCTGGGGCCAACGTCCTGACTTTC.

Details on this clonotype: The conserved final phenylalanine or tryptophan is absent from the CDR3, which likely points to a read error. This chain joins TRBV7-8 and TRBJ2-4; 9 nucleotides match TRBD1. Per the germline V gene, CDR1 is SGHVS and CDR2 is FQNEAQ. V was pared by 0 bases and J by 9 bases, with 9 bases of the junction left unmatched. The CDR3 consists of 16 residues. The CDR3 DNA reads TGTGCCAGCAGCTTAGCGTGGACAGGGGATATGGGCATTCAGTACCTC. This gives the protein CASSLAWTGDMGIQYL.

The table lists this clonotype with many counts. This rearrangement joins TRBV19 to TRBJ1-5; a weak D match, TRBD1 (6 bases). Deletions cut 0 bases from V and 11 bases from J, with 14 bases between. Germline V lookup: CDR1 LNHDA, CDR2 SQIVND (reference sequence). The CDR3 is 14 residues long. The CDR3, as DNA: TGTGCCAGTAGTATAGACAGGGGCGCGGGCGCCCAGCATTTT. Its protein is CASSIDRGAGAQHF.